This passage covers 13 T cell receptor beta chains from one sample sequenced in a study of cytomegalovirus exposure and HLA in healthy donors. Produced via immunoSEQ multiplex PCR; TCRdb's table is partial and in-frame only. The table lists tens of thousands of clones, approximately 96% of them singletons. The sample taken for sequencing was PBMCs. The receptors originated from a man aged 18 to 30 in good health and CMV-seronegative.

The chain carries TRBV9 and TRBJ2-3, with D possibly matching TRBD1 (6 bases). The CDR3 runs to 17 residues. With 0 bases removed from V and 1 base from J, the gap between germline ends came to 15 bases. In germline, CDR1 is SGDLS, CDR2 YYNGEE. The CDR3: CASSVAGHRSGTDTQYF. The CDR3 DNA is TGTGCCAGCAGCGTAGCGGGACATAGATCGGGCACAGATACGCAGTATTTT.

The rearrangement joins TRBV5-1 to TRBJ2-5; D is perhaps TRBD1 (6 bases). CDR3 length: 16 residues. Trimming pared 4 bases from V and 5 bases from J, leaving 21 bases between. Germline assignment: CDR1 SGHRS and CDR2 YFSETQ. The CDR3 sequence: CASSRRTMGQSETQYF. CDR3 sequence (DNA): TGCGCCAGCAGCCGGAGAACGATGGGACAATCTGAGACCCAGTACTTC.

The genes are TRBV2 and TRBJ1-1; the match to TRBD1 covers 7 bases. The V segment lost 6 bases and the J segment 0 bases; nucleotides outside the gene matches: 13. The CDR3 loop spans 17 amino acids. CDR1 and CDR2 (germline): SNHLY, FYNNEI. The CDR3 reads CASRPRQGYSMNTEAFF. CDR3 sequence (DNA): TGTGCCAGCAGGCCCCGACAGGGTTATTCCATGAACACTGAAGCTTTCTTT.

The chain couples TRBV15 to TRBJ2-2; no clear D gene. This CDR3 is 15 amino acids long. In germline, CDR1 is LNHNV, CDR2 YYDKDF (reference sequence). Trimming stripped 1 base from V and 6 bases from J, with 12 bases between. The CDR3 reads CATSRGLGDAGELFF. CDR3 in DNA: TGTGCCACCAGCAGAGGTTTAGGAGATGCCGGGGAGCTGTTTTTT.

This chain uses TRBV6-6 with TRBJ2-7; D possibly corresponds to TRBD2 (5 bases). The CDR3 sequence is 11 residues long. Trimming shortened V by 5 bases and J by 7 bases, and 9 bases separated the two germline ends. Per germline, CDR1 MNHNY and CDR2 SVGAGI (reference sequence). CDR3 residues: CASSIQREQYF. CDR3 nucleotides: TGTGCCAGCAGTATACAGCGGGAGCAGTACTTC.

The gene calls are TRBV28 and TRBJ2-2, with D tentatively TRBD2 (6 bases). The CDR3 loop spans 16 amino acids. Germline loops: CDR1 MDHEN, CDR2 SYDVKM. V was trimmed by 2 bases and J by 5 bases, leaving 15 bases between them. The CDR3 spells CASSLRTWRDTGELFF. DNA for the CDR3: TGTGCCAGCAGTTTACGGACGTGGCGGGATACCGGGGAGCTGTTTTTT.

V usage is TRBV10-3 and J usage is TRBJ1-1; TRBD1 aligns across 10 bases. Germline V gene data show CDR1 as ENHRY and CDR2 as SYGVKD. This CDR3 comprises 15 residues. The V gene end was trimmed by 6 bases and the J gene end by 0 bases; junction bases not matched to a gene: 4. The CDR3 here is CAIRGTGAMNTEAFF. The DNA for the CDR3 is TGTGCCATCAGGGGGACAGGGGCTATGAACACTGAAGCTTTCTTT.

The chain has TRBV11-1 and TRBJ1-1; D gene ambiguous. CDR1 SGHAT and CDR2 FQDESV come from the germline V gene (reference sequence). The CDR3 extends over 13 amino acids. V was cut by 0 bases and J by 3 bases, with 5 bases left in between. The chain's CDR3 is CASSLARYTEAFF. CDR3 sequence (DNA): TGTGCCAGCAGCTTAGCGAGATACACTGAAGCTTTCTTT.

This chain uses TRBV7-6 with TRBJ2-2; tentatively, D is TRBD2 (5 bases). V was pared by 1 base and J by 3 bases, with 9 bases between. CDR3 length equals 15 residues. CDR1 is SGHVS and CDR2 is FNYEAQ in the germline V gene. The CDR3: CASSLEFGDTGELFF. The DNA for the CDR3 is TGTGCCAGCAGCTTAGAGTTCGGGGACACCGGGGAGCTGTTTTTT.

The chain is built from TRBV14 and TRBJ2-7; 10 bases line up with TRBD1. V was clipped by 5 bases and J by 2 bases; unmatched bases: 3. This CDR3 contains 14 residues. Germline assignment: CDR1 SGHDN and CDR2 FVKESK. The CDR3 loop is CASSYGQGAYEQYF. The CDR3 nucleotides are TGTGCCAGCAGCTACGGACAGGGGGCCTACGAGCAGTACTTC.

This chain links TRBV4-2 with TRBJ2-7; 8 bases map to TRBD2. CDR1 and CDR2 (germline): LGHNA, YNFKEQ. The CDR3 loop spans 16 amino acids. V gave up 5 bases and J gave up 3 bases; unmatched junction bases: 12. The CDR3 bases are TGTGCCAGCAGCTCAAAGAAGACTAGCGAGAACTACGAGCAGTACTTC. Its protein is CASSSKKTSENYEQYF.

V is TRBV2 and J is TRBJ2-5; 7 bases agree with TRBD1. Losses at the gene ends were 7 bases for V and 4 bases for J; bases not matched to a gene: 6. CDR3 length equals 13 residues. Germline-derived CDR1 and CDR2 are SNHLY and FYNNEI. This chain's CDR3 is CASTETGRETQYF. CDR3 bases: TGTGCCAGCACCGAGACAGGGCGAGAGACCCAGTACTTC.

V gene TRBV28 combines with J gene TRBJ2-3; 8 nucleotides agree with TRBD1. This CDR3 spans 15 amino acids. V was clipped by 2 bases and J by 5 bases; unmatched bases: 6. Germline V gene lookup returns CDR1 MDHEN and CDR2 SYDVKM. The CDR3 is CASSLGGRGLDTQYF. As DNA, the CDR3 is TGTGCCAGCAGTTTAGGCGGCAGGGGGCTAGATACGCAGTATTTT.